This entry features one T cell receptor beta chain sequence. The antigen remains undetermined. This CDR3 contains 15 residues. Germline CDR1 SGHTA, CDR2 FQGTGA. Trimming cost V 4 bases and J 0 bases, with 11 bases left between them. The data belong to a study of cytomegalovirus exposure and HLA in healthy donors. Study-level findings and limits: Across donors, sequencing depth was assumed by presence/absence analyses to be roughly uniform.

Primers included in the PCR were 60 Vbeta and 13 Jbeta primers. The assay was immunoSEQ multiplex PCR, and TCRdb's table has in-frame clones only and misses some. This table has 60,000 to 85,000 clones, around 78% appearing once. The source is a man in his forties or fifties in good health and CMV-seronegative. The sequenced sample consisted of PBMCs. The gene calls are TRBV7-3 and TRBJ2-3; D gene unclear. As DNA, the CDR3 is TGTGCCAGCAGCTCGCGACCGACTAGCACAGATACGCAGTATTTT. Translated: CASSSRPTSTDTQYF.